One and the same sample provided the 20 T cell receptor beta chains below, sequenced in a study of T cell responses to AZD1222 COVID-19 vaccine. Here immunoSEQ multiplex PCR was the method, and the copy in TCRdb shows in-frame clones only, minus some. This table has some 130,000 clones, 85% to 90% appearing once. This material consisted of peripheral blood, taken on day 0 of AZD1222 vaccination. These receptors all stem from an adult in good health.

This chain links TRBV7-6 with TRBJ1-3; D may be TRBD1 (5 bases). Deletions cut 3 bases from V and 0 bases from J, with 12 bases between. The CDR3 is 16 residues long. Germline V gene sequence: CDR1 SGHVS, CDR2 FNYEAQ. Here the CDR3 DNA reads TGTGCCAGCAGCTTCCGGGACGGAGACTCTGGAAACACCATATATTTT. This encodes CASSFRDGDSGNTIYF.

The chain carries TRBV18 and TRBJ2-1, with D perhaps TRBD1 (5 bases). This CDR3 has 15 residues. V lost 6 bases and J lost 0, with 12 bases in between. Germline-derived CDR1 and CDR2 are KGHSH and LQKENI. CDR3 DNA: TGTGCCAGCTCCCGGAGCCAGGGCTCCTACAATGAGCAGTTCTTC. Translation gives CASSRSQGSYNEQFF.

The chain joins TRBV28 to TRBJ1-5; the D is unclear. The CDR3 is 13 residues long. CDR1 is MDHEN, CDR2 SYDVKM, per germline. Trimming pared 6 bases from V and 5 bases from J, leaving 11 bases between. The CDR3 here is CASSPAVYQPQHF. The CDR3, as DNA: TGTGCCAGCAGCCCGGCGGTCTATCAGCCCCAGCATTTT. Full variable domain (outside the CDR3, taken from reference TRBV28 and TRBJ1-5): DVKVTQSSRYLVKRTGEKVFLECVQDMDHENMFWYRQDPGLGLRLIYFSYDVKMKEKGDIPEGYSVSREKKERFSLILESASTNQTSMYLCASSPAVYQPQHFGDGTRLSIL.

This rearrangement joins TRBV5-1 to TRBJ2-1; D not certain. Germline V gene lookup returns CDR1 SGHRS and CDR2 YFSETQ. This CDR3 is built from 12 residues. V was cut by 1 base and J by 6 bases, with 5 bases left in between. The DNA of the CDR3 is TGCGCCAGCAGCTTGATGGTCAATGAGCAGTTCTTC. This sequence encodes CASSLMVNEQFF.

This chain connects TRBV5-1 to TRBJ1-1, with TRBD1 matching 8 bases. The trim removed 0 bases at V and 5 bases at J, leaving 9 bases unmatched. The CDR3 sequence is 16 residues long. Germline lookup yields CDR1 SGHRS and CDR2 YFSETQ. The DNA of the CDR3 is TGCGCCAGCAGCTTGGCCAGTCGACAGGGGAAGACTGAAGCTTTCTTT. Protein product: CASSLASRQGKTEAFF.

This clone was picked up a small number of times. The rearrangement uses TRBV11-2 and TRBJ1-1; 9 bases line up with TRBD1. V lost 10 bases and J lost 1; bases outside the gene matches: 7. This CDR3 has 14 residues. Germline assignment: CDR1 SGHAT and CDR2 FQNNGV. The CDR3 spells CAIGQGPWNTEAFF. The CDR3, as DNA: TGTGCCATCGGACAGGGGCCCTGGAACACTGAAGCTTTCTTT.

V and J are TRBV5-1 and TRBJ1-1; no definite D call. Trimming cost V 0 bases and J 1 base, with 10 bases left between them. Per germline, CDR1 SGHRS and CDR2 YFSETQ. CDR3 size: 15 residues. CDR3 nucleotides: TGCGCCAGCAGCTTGGACGGTAAGGGGAACACTGAAGCTTTCTTT. It codes for CASSLDGKGNTEAFF.

The V gene is TRBV28, the J gene TRBJ2-3; TRBD1 is a possible D gene (6 bases). Between the trimmed V and J ends, which lost 9 bases and 2 bases, there was a span of 12 bases. The CDR3 has 13 amino acids. CDR1 and CDR2 from the germline V gene are MDHEN and SYDVKM. The CDR3 protein is CARLQGSTDTQYF. The CDR3, as DNA: TGTGCCAGGCTCCAGGGGTCCACAGATACGCAGTATTTT.

The chain links TRBV11-2 to TRBJ2-2; a possible D gene is TRBD1 (5 bases). CDR1 SGHAT and CDR2 FQNNGV come from the germline V gene. The CDR3 has 14 residues. The V gene lost 2 bases and the J gene lost 2 bases, with 6 bases spanning the gap. CDR3 amino acids: CASSLRGNTGELFF. For the CDR3, the DNA is TGTGCCAGCAGCTTAAGGGGAAACACCGGGGAGCTGTTTTTT.

The chain carries TRBV28 and TRBJ1-1, with 9 positions matching TRBD1. The V gene end was trimmed by 7 bases and the J gene end by 3 bases; junction bases not matched to a gene: 15. The CDR3 spans 17 residues. Germline values: CDR1 MDHEN, CDR2 SYDVKM. The CDR3 DNA reads as TGTGCCAGCAATACCCTGGACAGGGGCACGTCGGACACTGAAGCTTTCTTT. Translated, it gives CASNTLDRGTSDTEAFF.

V and J are TRBV7-2 and TRBJ2-6; D gene unclear. Trimming took 5 bases from V and 0 from J, leaving 8 bases between them. CDR3 length: 15 residues. Germline V CDR1 and CDR2: SGHTA, FQGNSA. Here the CDR3 DNA reads TGTGCCAGCAGCCGTAGCCTCTCTGGGGCCAACGTCCTGACTTTC. Its translation is CASSRSLSGANVLTF.

CDR3 in amino acids: CASSHETGLDTEAFF. The DNA of the CDR3 is TGTGCCAGCAGCCACGAAACAGGGTTGGACACTGAAGCTTTCTTT. The chain employs TRBV11-2 and TRBJ1-1; possibly TRBD1 for D (6 bases). CDR1 and CDR2 (germline): SGHAT, FQNNGV. V lost 5 bases and J lost 3, with 16 bases in between. The CDR3 runs 15 residues.

The gene calls are TRBV15 and TRBJ2-1, with 10 bases fitting TRBD1. CDR3 size: 16 residues. The trim removed 1 base at V and 7 bases at J, leaving 7 bases unmatched. Per the germline V gene, CDR1 is LNHNV and CDR2 is YYDKDF (reference sequence). CDR3 residues: CATSRGTGQGKNEQFF. CDR3 nucleotide sequence: TGTGCCACCAGCAGAGGGACGGGACAGGGGAAAAATGAGCAGTTCTTC.

The chain links TRBV7-8 to TRBJ2-7; TRBD1 agrees at 8 bases. This CDR3 spans 17 amino acids. CDR1 is SGHVS, CDR2 FQNEAQ, per germline. Trimming cost V 1 base and J 1 base; bases outside gene matches: 9. CDR3 in amino acids: CASSLGEWQGASYEQYF. CDR3 in DNA: TGTGCCAGCAGCTTAGGAGAGTGGCAGGGGGCTTCCTACGAGCAGTACTTC.

This clone was observed once. J is TRBJ2-5 and V is TRBV28; 7 positions agree with TRBD1. The trim removed 5 bases at V and 5 bases at J, leaving 20 bases unmatched. Per the germline V gene, CDR1 is MDHEN and CDR2 is SYDVKM. The CDR3 covers 18 residues. Here the CDR3 DNA reads TGTGCCAGCAGTCCCTTAATGTCGGACAGGAACCTGGGGGAGACCCAGTACTTC. Translating gives CASSPLMSDRNLGETQYF.

V is TRBV7-8 and J is TRBJ2-7; D remains unclear. Germline CDR1 is SGHVS and CDR2 is FQNEAQ. CDR3 size: 12 residues. Trimming cost V 5 bases and J 3 bases, with 8 bases left between them. The CDR3 sequence is CASSPSGYEQYF. The DNA of the CDR3 is TGTGCCAGCAGCCCATCAGGCTACGAGCAGTACTTC.

The CDR3 region has the DNA TGTGCCAGCAGTCGACTAGGTGGCAGGGGTAATGAAAAACTGTTTTTT. Amino acids: CASSRLGGRGNEKLFF. This chain links TRBV6-6 with TRBJ1-4; possibly TRBD1 for D (6 bases). V was trimmed by 5 bases and J by 4 bases, leaving 17 bases between them. This CDR3 contains 16 residues. Germline V CDR1 and CDR2: MNHNY, SVGAGI (reference sequence).

CDR3 nucleotide sequence: TGTGCCAGCAGCCCCGAGTTCTATAATTCACCCCTCCACTTT. It specifies CASSPEFYNSPLHF. The V and J genes are TRBV6-5 and TRBJ1-6, with D uncertain. Germline loops: CDR1 MNHEY, CDR2 SVGAGI. This CDR3 spans 14 amino acids. The V end was cut by 6 bases, the J end by 3 bases, with 9 bases between.

This rearrangement joins TRBV5-5 to TRBJ1-5, with D hard to call. CDR3 length: 16 residues. Germline loops: CDR1 SGHKS, CDR2 YYEKEE (reference sequence). V lost 1 base and J 2 bases, leaving 13 bases between the germline ends. The CDR3 is CASSLPLGFGNQPQHF. CDR3 sequence (DNA): TGTGCCAGCAGCTTGCCTCTGGGATTCGGCAATCAGCCCCAGCATTTT.

The J gene is TRBJ2-7, the V gene TRBV2; 7 bases are a match to TRBD1. This CDR3 contains 15 residues. CDR1 is SNHLY and CDR2 is FYNNEI in the germline V gene. Trimming at V came to 3 bases and at J to 1 base, leaving 6 bases not matched to a gene. CDR3 sequence (DNA): TGTGCCAGCAGTGACGTCCACAGGGGTTCCTACGAGCAGTACTTC. Encoded protein: CASSDVHRGSYEQYF.